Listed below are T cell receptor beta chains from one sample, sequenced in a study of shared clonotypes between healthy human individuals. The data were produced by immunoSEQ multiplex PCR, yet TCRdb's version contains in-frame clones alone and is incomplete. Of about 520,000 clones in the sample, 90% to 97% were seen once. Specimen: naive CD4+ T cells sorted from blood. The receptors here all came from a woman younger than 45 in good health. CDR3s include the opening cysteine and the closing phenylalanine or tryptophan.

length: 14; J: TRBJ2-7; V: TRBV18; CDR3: CASSPEDGSYEQYF
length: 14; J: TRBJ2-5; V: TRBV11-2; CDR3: CASSPKGSQETQYF
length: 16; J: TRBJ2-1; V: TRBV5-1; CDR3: CASSPVAGAYYNEQFF
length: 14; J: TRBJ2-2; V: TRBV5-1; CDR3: CASSRTSGFGELFF
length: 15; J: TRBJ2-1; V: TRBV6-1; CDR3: CASSEPQVSYNEQFF
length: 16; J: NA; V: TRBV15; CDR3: CATSRTIGQGRYEQYF
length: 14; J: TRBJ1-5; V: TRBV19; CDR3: CASSAIGDNQPQHF
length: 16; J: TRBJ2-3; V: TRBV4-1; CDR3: CASSQDSGASTDTQYF
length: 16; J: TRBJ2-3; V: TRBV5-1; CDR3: CASSATVGAGTDTQYF
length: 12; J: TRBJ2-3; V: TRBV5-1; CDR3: CASSLSTDTQYF
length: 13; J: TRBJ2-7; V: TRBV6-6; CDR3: CASSYRVRDEQYF
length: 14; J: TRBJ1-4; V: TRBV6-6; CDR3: CASSSGALREKLFF
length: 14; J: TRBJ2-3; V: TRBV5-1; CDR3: CASSLSGFTDTQYF
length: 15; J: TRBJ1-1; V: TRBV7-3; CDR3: CASSLTGTDHTEAFF
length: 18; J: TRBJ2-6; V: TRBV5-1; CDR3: CASSSAIGTVSGANVLTF
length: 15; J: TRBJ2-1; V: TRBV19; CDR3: CASSLLAAGYNEQFF
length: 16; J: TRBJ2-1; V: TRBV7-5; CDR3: CVRSPEGLAGHNEQFF
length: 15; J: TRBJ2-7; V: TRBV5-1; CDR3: CASSLLAGANYEQYF
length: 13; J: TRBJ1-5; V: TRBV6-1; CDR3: CAAGLYSNQPQHF
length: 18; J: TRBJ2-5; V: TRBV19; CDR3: CASSKGLAGVRGEETQYF
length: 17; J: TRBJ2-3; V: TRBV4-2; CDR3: CASSSWTSGSGTDTQYF
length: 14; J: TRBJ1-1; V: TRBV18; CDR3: CASSPDRGNTEAFF
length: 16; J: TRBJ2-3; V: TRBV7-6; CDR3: CASSLGASGGTDTQYF
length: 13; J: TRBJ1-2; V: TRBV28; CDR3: CASRATATYGYTF
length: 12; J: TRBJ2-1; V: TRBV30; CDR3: CAWSYGYNEQFF
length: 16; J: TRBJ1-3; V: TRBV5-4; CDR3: CASSSPNDRAGNTIYF
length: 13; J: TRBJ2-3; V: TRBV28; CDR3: CASSSPQTDTQYF
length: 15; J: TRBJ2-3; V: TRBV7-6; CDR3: CASSFGGGRTDTQYF
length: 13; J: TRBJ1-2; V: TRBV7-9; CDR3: CASSPGTLGGYTF
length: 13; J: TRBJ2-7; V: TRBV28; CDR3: CASSEAGPYEQYF
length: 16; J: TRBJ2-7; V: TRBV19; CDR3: CASSIDRIAGGYEQYF
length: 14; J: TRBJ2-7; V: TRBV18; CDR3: CASSRFDSLYEQYF
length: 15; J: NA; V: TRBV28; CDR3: CASSLAGTGGHEQYF
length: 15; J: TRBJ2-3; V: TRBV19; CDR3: CASSSQALSTDTQYF
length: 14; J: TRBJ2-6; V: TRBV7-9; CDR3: CASGSLSGANVLTF
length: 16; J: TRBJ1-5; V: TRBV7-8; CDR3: CASSLARAFGNQPQHF